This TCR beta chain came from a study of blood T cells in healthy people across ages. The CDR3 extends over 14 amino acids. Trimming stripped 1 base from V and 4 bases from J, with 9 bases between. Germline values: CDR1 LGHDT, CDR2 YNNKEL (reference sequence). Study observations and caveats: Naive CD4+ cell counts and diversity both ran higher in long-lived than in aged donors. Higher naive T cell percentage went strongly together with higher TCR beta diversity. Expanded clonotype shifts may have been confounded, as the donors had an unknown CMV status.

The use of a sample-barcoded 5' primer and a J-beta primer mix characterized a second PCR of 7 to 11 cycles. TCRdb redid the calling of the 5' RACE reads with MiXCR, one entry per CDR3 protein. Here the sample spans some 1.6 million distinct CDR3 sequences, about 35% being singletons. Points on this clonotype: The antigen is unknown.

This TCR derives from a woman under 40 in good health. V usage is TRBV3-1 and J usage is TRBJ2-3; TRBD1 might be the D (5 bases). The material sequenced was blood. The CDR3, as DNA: TGTGCCAGCAGCCAAGGGACAAGCGCAGATACGCAGTATTTT. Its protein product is CASSQGTSADTQYF.